This TCR beta chain was sequenced in a study of beta chain features in type 1 diabetes. The authors reverse transcribed all of the isolated RNA, so sequencing captured expressed TCRB transcripts. TCRdb keeps only in-frame clones here, not all; method: immunoSEQ multiplex PCR. Here the sample spans approximately 160,000 clones, 50% to 70% being singletons. The CDR3 totals 15 residues. The germline V gene has CDR1 SGDLS and CDR2 YYNGEE. The V end lost 4 bases, the J end lost 3 bases, and 14 bases lay between the germline ends. As regards this clone: Its specificity is not known.

Whole-study findings and limits: Moderate yet significant TCRB CDR3 shortening was seen in Type 1 diabetes patients in all four CD4+ subsets.

The TCR was taken from a man aged 30-40 years with type 1 diabetes. The chain combines TRBV9 with TRBJ1-3; possible D gene TRBD1, 5 bases. Sequencing was done on a sample of naive CD4+ T cells from blood. Here the CDR3 reads CASSPSGVGGNTIYF. The CDR3 region has the DNA TGTGCCAGCAGCCCTTCGGGGGTAGGTGGAAACACCATATATTTT.